This T cell receptor (beta chain) is drawn from a study of T cell responses to AZD1222 COVID-19 vaccine. Study in general: Second-dose groups at about 4 or about 12 weeks were pooled.

Generated by immunoSEQ multiplex PCR, the TCRdb table keeps only in-frame clones and is missing some. There are approximately 140,000 clones in the sample; 92% occur only once, and 3% to 3.5% lies in the top ten. CDR1 SGHRS and CDR2 YFSETQ come from the germline V gene. Germline trimming cut 2 bases from V and 7 bases from J; bases unmatched to any gene: 7. The CDR3 has 15 residues. Sequenced here: peripheral blood, sampled on day 0 of AZD1222 vaccination. This receptor was taken from an adult in good health. The chain joins TRBV5-1 to TRBJ1-4; 8 bases are shared with TRBD1. CDR3 protein: CASSFRQGPGEKLFF. The CDR3 DNA reads as TGCGCCAGCAGCTTCAGACAGGGGCCGGGTGAAAAACTGTTTTTT.